This TCR beta chain comes out of a study of Ad26.COV2.S vaccination and SARS-CoV-2 variants (dated by TCRdb to the early 2020s). The study in broad terms: Vaccine-arm donors were drawn from COV1001, a multicentre, randomized, double-blind, placebo-controlled phase I-IIa trial of Ad26.COV2.S in healthy adults. Ad26.COV2.S was administered intramuscularly at a dose of 5x10^10 or 1x10^11 viral particles, either as one shot or as two shots given 56 days apart. Sequencing of the TCRbeta repertoire served to evaluate the specificity and breadth of SARS-CoV-2-reactive T cell receptors following Ad26.COV2.S vaccination. The TCR-sequenced set comprised roughly 30 samples: some 19 Ad26.COV2.S vaccine recipients, 5 placebo recipients and 8 SARS-CoV-2 convalescent individuals. Trial participants were randomized into five groups of five, in which low-dose or high-dose Ad26.COV2.S was given once or twice, or placebo was given on both occasions. Investigators did not know the trial group allocation while performing experiments and assessing outcomes.

Trimming at the junction amounts to 2 bases on V and 4 bases on J, and the germline ends lie 3 bases apart. CDR1 and CDR2 (MDHEN, SYDVKM) derive from the germline V gene. Taken from cysteine to phenylalanine, the CDR3 has 12 residues. The sequence is cut down to CDR3 DNA, 36 bases in frame from base 1. TCRbeta CDR3 regions were sequenced with the immunoSEQ Assay. After extraction, genomic DNA underwent amplification by bias-controlled multiplex PCR, followed by high-throughput sequencing. The source study handled its data this way. To quantify the absolute abundance of every unique TCRbeta CDR3 region, sequences were collapsed and filtered. T cell fraction was estimated by normalization of TCRbeta template counts to usable DNA, with usable DNA being measured through amplification of reference genes present in all nucleated cells. Repertoire TCRs were annotated as SARS-CoV-2-specific by exact matching of V gene, CDR3 amino acid sequence and J gene to a known reactive TCR set. The reference SARS-CoV-2 TCR set came from MIRA and was filtered for enrichment in COVID-19-positive ImmuneCODE repertoires, removing public or cross-reactive TCRs. Drawing on the MIRA antigens, annotated TCRs were analysed further at the level of specific ORF or position within ORF. Breadth was defined as annotated unique rearrangements over total unique productive rearrangements; depth was the summed frequency of those rearrangements. Group comparisons of TCR breadth used two-sided Wilcoxon rank-sum tests. In TCRdb, the immuneACCESS table is reduced to in-frame sequences with V and J assigned. These tables do not hold every clone; where another copy was compared, an unresolved V gene accounts for under half, and the others remain unexplained. The V and J calls and clone size are taken from that table; D and trimming were inferred from the DNA. The sample records around 340,000 clones, around 90% of which are singletons. Clones ranked in the top ten supply 5.5% to 7% of the sample.

A remark on this clone: Its antigen remains undetermined. Base qualities are not recorded, but no much larger clone differs from it by a single base.

The treatment or condition label on this specimen signifies: roughly 18 received Ad26.COV2.S at low or high dose, single or two shots; 5 received placebo; per-sample allocation not given. For vaccine and placebo recipients, the sequenced repertoires came from samples collected on day 63 after the first injection. Between 29 July and 7 August 2020, Cohort 1b enrolled about two dozen adults aged 18-55 years at one site in Boston, USA. Ad26.COV2.S was a replication-incompetent adenovirus type 26 vector that expressed a prefusion-stabilized SARS-CoV-2 spike protein derived from the original Wuhan strain. Overall study results and their limits: Ad26.COV2.S recipients had higher spike-specific TCR breadth than placebo recipients (P = 0.0014). The authors noted that the TCR breadth and depth analyses may have underestimated total T cell responses. Substantial breadth of spike-specific CD8+ and CD4+ T cell responses was reported after vaccination. The study was not powered to compare responses between vaccine doses or regimens. Non-spike TCR breadth was comparable between vaccine and placebo recipients, consistent with the vaccine containing only spike.

The V and J segments used are TRBV28 and TRBJ2-1; no D gene can be assigned with confidence. The source of this sequence is a person aged 18-60 years who received the Ad26.COV2.S COVID-19 vaccine or a placebo. The sequences come from peripheral blood, collected in a trial of Ad26.COV2.S vaccine versus placebo. The CDR3 region reads CASSLAYNEQFF. The sequenced DNA: TGTGCCAGCAGTTTAGCATACAATGAGCAGTTCTTC.